The next 15 T cell receptor beta chains were all read from a single sample in a study of blood T cell repertoires in COVID-19. The table came from immunoSEQ multiplex PCR; TCRdb's copy has only in-frame clones and leaves some out. The sample has a few hundred thousand clones, approximately 90% seen once. Sequencing was carried out using PBMCs or T cells enriched from blood (not recorded which). The receptors were gathered from a woman in her sixties in a cohort exposed to, infected with or recovered from COVID-19 (not recorded which).

This chain connects TRBV29-1 to TRBJ1-2; 7 positions match TRBD1. Germline CDR1 reads SQVTM; CDR2 reads ANQGSEA. This CDR3 spans 12 amino acids. The V segment lost 8 bases and the J segment 2 bases; nucleotides outside the gene matches: 5. CDR3 in amino acids: CSTGTANYGYTF. CDR3 DNA: TGCAGCACTGGGACAGCAAACTATGGCTACACCTTC. The variable domain in full, with the rest retrieved from reference TRBV29-1 and TRBJ1-2, is SAVISQKPSRDICQRGTSLTIQCQVDSQVTMMFWYRQQPGQSLTLIATANQGSEATYESGFVIDKFPISRPNLTFSTLTVSNMSPEDSSIYLCSTGTANYGYTFGSGTRLTVV.

The J gene is TRBJ2-1, the V gene TRBV12-5; 11 positions agree with TRBD2. The CDR3 is 21 residues long. Losses at the gene ends were 0 bases for V and 4 bases for J; bases not matched to a gene: 17. The germline CDR1 and CDR2 sequences are LGHNT and FRNRAP. CDR3 protein: CASGLVSVSGRVVGNYNEQFF. In DNA form, the CDR3 reads TGTGCTAGTGGTTTGGTATCGGTTAGCGGGAGGGTAGTAGGCAATTACAATGAGCAGTTCTTC.

J is TRBJ2-2 and V is TRBV5-4; maybe TRBD2 (5 bases). The CDR3 extends over 15 amino acids. Trimming removed 8 bases at V and 0 bases at J, with 14 bases between. The germline gives CDR1 SGHNT, CDR2 YYREEE (reference sequence). This CDR3 reads CASHSAKANTGELFF. For the CDR3, the DNA is TGTGCCAGTCATAGCGCTAAAGCGAACACCGGGGAGCTGTTTTTT.

This clone was observed once. For the CDR3, the DNA is TGTGCCAGCAGTACCGGTGGGACAGGAGGAAACACCATATATTTT. Encoded protein: CASSTGGTGGNTIYF. The chain recombines TRBV28 with TRBJ1-3; TRBD1 aligns across 8 bases. CDR3 length: 15 residues. Germline CDR1 reads MDHEN; CDR2 reads SYDVKM. Trimming took 5 bases from V and 4 from J; bases not matched to a gene: 7.

The V call is TRBV7-8, the J call TRBJ2-3, with TRBD2 identical over 9 bases. CDR3 length: 18 amino acids. CDR1 is SGHVS, CDR2 FQNEAQ, per germline. V was clipped by 5 bases and J by 5 bases; unmatched bases: 17. CDR3 protein: CASSPPTLSGRWGDTQYF. DNA for the CDR3: TGTGCCAGCAGCCCCCCCACCCTGAGCGGGAGGTGGGGAGATACGCAGTATTTT.

The table lists this clone with a count of one. The chain recombines TRBV28 with TRBJ1-1; a possible D gene is TRBD1 (6 bases). This CDR3 has 14 amino acids. Germline V lookup: CDR1 MDHEN, CDR2 SYDVKM. Trimming pared 5 bases from V and 3 bases from J, leaving 13 bases between. The CDR3 sequence: CASSRRQAYTEAFF. The CDR3 DNA sequence: TGTGCCAGCAGTCGCAGACAGGCCTACACTGAAGCTTTCTTT.

The rearrangement uses TRBV4-2 and TRBJ2-3, with D unresolved. Germline V CDR1 and CDR2: LGHNA, YNFKEQ. Trimming stripped 6 bases from V and 5 bases from J, with 18 bases between. The CDR3 is 15 residues long. The chain's CDR3 is CASSLVDIMGDTQYF. In DNA form, the CDR3 reads TGTGCCAGCAGTCTAGTGGATATTATGGGAGATACGCAGTATTTT.

The V gene is TRBV19, the J gene TRBJ1-2, with a tentative D call TRBD1 (5 bases). Trimming stripped 4 bases from V and 4 bases from J, with 10 bases between. CDR1 LNHDA and CDR2 SQIVND come from the germline V gene (reference sequence). The CDR3 has 13 residues. CDR3 protein: CASSSGGIYGYTF. In nucleotides, the CDR3 is TGTGCCAGTAGTAGCGGGGGGATCTATGGCTACACCTTC.

The chain employs TRBV19 and TRBJ2-6; D perhaps matches TRBD2 (6 bases). This CDR3 comprises 16 residues. CDR1 and CDR2 (germline): LNHDA, SQIVND (reference sequence). V lost 10 bases, J lost 0 bases, and 16 bases lay in between. The CDR3 loop reads CATGAGTSSGANVLTF. The DNA of the CDR3 is TGTGCCACCGGCGCCGGGACTTCCTCTGGGGCCAACGTCCTGACTTTC.

The CDR3 sequence: CASKGTSGVRSGGNEQFF. As DNA, the CDR3 is TGTGCCAGCAAAGGGACTAGCGGGGTCAGGTCGGGCGGGAATGAGCAGTTCTTC. This chain connects TRBV21-1 to TRBJ2-1; the table's TRBD2 call for D was not verified on the DNA. TRBV21-1 is a pseudogene. CDR3 length equals 18 residues.

The J gene is TRBJ1-2, the V gene TRBV29-1; the D gene is possibly TRBD1 (5 bases). Trimming pared 6 bases from V and 8 bases from J, leaving 13 bases between. CDR3 length: 11 amino acids. The germline V gene has CDR1 SQVTM and CDR2 ANQGSEA. CDR3 sequence (DNA): TGCAGCGTCTCACAGGTTGGCGGCTACACCTTC. As protein: CSVSQVGGYTF.

CDR3 residues: CAWSTLTGGTEAFF. The CDR3 DNA sequence: TGTGCCTGGAGTACCCTGACAGGGGGCACTGAAGCTTTCTTT. This chain connects TRBV30 to TRBJ1-1; 9 bases are shared with TRBD1. Germline V lookup: CDR1 GTSNPN, CDR2 SVGIG (reference sequence). Trimming took 2 bases from V and 4 from J; bases not matched to a gene: 5. This CDR3 is 14 amino acids long.

J is TRBJ1-1 and V is TRBV4-1; D may be TRBD1 (5 bases). Germline CDR1 is MGHRA and CDR2 is YSYEKL. Trimming stripped 1 base from V and 3 bases from J, with 9 bases between. This CDR3 is 14 amino acids long. CDR3 protein: CASSQGLGDTEAFF. CDR3 bases: TGCGCCAGCAGCCAAGGTTTAGGGGACACTGAAGCTTTCTTT.

This sequence joins TRBV28 and TRBJ1-5; possible D gene TRBD1, 6 bases. CDR1 is MDHEN and CDR2 is SYDVKM in the germline V gene. Trimming cost V 5 bases and J 3 bases, with 14 bases left between them. The CDR3 is made up of 15 amino acids. CDR3 in DNA: TGTGCCAGCAGTGCCGGACAGACCTACAATCAGCCCCAGCATTTT. Protein: CASSAGQTYNQPQHF. Full variable domain (rest looked up from reference TRBV28 and TRBJ1-5): DVKVTQSSRYLVKRTGEKVFLECVQDMDHENMFWYRQDPGLGLRLIYFSYDVKMKEKGDIPEGYSVSREKKERFSLILESASTNQTSMYLCASSAGQTYNQPQHFGDGTRLSIL.

The chain recombines TRBV5-5 with TRBJ2-5; a weak D match, TRBD2 (6 bases). The CDR3 loop spans 15 amino acids. Germline V gene sequence: CDR1 SGHKS, CDR2 YYEKEE (reference sequence). Trimming cost V 5 bases and J 1 base, with 15 bases left between them. The chain's CDR3 is CASRGWGGVQETQYF. The CDR3 DNA sequence: TGTGCCAGCAGAGGCTGGGGCGGGGTCCAAGAGACCCAGTACTTC.